This TCR beta chain was identified in a study of OX40 agonist ivuxolimab in advanced cancers. Study results and limitations: Mean expanded clone counts were higher in CD8+ than CD4+ T cells.

Using immunoSEQ multiplex PCR, the repertoire was profiled, and TCRdb retains in-frame clones only, with some absent. The repertoire holds tens of thousands of clones, 90% seen once, with around 0.33% in the top ten. CDR1 and CDR2 from the germline V gene are ENHRY and SYGVKD. V shed 6 bases, J shed 13 bases, and the junction held 14 bases outside the gene matches. The CDR3 spans 15 residues. Sampling of blood occurred at baseline, cycle 4 day 1, and cycle 7 day 1. Details on this clone: The antigen is undetermined.

This TCR was sampled from an adult with an advanced solid tumor such as melanoma, head and neck, liver or kidney cancer. V gene TRBV10-3 combines with J gene TRBJ1-6; 8 nucleotides agree with TRBD1. Sample: CD4+ or CD8+ T cells sorted from blood, taken in a trial of the OX40 agonist ivuxolimab. In DNA, the CDR3 is TGTGCCATCAGGGGAGGAGGACAGGGATCTTGGCCCCTCCACTTT. The encoded protein is CAIRGGGQGSWPLHF.